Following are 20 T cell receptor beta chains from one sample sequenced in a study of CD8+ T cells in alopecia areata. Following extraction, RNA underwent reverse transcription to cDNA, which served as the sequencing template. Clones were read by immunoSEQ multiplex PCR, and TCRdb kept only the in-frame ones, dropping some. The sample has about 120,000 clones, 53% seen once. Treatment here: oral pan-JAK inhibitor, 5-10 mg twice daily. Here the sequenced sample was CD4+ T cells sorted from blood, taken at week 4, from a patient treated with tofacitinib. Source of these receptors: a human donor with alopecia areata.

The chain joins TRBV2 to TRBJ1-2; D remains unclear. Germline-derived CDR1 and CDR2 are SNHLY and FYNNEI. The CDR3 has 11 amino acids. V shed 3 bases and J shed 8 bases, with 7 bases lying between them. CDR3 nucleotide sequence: TGTGCCAGCAGTGAGATCCAAGGCTACACCTTC. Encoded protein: CASSEIQGYTF.

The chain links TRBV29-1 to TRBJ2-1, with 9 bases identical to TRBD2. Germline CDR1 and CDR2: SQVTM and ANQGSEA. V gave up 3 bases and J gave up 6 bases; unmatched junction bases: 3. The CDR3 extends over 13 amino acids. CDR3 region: CSVDVLAGNEQFF. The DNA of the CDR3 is TGCAGCGTTGATGTACTAGCGGGCAATGAGCAGTTCTTC.

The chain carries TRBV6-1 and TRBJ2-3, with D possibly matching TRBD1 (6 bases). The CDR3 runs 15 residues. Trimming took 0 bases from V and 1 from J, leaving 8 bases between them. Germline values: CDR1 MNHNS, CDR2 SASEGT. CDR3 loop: CASSEAGGGTDTQYF. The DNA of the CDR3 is TGTGCCAGCAGTGAAGCAGGGGGTGGCACAGATACGCAGTATTTT.

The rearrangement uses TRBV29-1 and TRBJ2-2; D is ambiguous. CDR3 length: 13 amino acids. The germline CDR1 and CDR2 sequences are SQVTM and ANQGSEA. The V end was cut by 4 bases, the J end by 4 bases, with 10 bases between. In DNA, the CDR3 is TGCAGCGTTGTCGACCGGCGCACCGGGGAGCTGTTTTTT. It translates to CSVVDRRTGELFF.

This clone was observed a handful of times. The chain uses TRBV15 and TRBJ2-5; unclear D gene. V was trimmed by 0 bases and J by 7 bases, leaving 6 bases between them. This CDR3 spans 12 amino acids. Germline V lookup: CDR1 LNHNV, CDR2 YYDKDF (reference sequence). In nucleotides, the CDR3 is TGTGCCACCAGCAGAGATCTTGTGACCCAGTACTTC. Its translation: CATSRDLVTQYF.

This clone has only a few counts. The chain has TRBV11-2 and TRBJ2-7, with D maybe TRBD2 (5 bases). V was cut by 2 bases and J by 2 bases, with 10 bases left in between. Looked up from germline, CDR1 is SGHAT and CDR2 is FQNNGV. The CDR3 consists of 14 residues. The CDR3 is CASSLTDSTYEQYF. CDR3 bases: TGTGCCAGCAGCTTAACGGACTCTACCTACGAGCAGTACTTC.

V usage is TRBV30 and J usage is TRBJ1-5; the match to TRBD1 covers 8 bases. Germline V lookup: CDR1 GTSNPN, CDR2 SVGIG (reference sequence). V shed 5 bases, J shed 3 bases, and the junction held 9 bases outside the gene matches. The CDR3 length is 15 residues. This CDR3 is CAWGQDRGSNQPQHF. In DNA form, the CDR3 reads TGTGCCTGGGGCCAAGACAGGGGTTCCAATCAGCCCCAGCATTTT.

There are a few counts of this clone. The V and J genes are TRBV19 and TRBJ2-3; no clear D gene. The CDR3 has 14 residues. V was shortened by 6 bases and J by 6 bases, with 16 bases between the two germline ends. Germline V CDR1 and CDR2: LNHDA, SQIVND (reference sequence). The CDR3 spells CASRGIGLIDTQYF. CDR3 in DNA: TGTGCCAGTAGAGGGATCGGGTTGATCGATACGCAGTATTTT.

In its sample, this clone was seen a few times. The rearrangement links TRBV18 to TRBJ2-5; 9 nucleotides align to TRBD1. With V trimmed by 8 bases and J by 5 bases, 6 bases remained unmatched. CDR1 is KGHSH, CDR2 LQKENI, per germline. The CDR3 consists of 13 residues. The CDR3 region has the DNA TGTGCCAGCGGGACAGGGTCGAAGGAGACCCAGTACTTC. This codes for CASGTGSKETQYF.

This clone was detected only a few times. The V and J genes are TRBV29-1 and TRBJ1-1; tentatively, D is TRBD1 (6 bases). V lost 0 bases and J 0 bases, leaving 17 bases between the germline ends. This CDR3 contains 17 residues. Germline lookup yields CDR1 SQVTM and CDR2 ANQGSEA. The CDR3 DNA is TGCAGCGTTGAAGATCAGGGTCGTAGGGGGATGAACACTGAAGCTTTCTTT. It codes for CSVEDQGRRGMNTEAFF.

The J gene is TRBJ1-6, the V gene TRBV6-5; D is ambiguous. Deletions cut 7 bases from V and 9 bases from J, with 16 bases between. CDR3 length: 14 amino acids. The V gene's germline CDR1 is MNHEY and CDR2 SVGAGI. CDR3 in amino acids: CASTRAGMSSPLHF. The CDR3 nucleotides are TGTGCCAGCACAAGGGCAGGAATGAGTTCACCCCTCCACTTT.

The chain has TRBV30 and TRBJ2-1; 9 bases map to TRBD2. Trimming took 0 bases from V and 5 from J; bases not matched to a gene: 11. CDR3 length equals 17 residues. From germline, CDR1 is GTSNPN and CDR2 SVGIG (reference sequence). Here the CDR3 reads CAWSVLGLREGHNEQFF. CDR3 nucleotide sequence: TGTGCCTGGAGTGTATTAGGGCTGCGGGAGGGGCACAATGAGCAGTTCTTC.

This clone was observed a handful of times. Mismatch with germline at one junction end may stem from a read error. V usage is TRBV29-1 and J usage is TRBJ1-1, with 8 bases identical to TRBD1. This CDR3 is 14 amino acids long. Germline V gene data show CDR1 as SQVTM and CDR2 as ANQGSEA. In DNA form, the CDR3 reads TGCAGCGTCGAAGGACAGGGACTGAACACTGAAGCTTTCTTT. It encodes CSVEGQGLNTEAFF.

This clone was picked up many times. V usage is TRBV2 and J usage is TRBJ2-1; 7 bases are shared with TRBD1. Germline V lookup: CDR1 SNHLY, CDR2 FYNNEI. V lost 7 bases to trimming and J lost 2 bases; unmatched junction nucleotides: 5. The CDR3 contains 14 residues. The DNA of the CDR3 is TGTGCCAGCAATAAGGGACAGCCCTACAATGAGCAGTTCTTC. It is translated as CASNKGQPYNEQFF.

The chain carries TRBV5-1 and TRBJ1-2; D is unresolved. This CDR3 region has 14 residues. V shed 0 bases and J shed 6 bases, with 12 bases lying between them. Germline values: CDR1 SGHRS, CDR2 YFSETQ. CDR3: CASSLGAKGDGYTF. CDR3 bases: TGCGCCAGCAGCTTGGGGGCCAAGGGCGATGGCTACACCTTC.

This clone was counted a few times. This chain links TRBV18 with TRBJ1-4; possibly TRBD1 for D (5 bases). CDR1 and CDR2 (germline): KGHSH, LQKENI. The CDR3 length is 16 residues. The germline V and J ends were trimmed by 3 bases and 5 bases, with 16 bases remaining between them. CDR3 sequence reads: CASSPGRGRLNEKLFF. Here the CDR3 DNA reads TGTGCCAGCTCACCCGGTCGGGGCCGATTAAATGAAAAACTGTTTTTT.

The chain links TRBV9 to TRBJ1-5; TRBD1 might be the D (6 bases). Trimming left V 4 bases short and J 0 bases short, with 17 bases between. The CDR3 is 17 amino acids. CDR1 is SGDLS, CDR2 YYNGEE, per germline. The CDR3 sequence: CASSPHAQGRSNQPQHF. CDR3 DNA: TGTGCCAGCAGCCCCCACGCACAGGGACGTAGCAATCAGCCCCAGCATTTT.

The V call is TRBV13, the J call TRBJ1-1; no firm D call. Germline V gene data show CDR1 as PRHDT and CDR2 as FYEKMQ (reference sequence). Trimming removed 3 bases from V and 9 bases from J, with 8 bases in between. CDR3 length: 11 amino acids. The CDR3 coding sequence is TGTGCCAGCAGCTTCATAGGTAAAGCTTTCTTT. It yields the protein CASSFIGKAFF.

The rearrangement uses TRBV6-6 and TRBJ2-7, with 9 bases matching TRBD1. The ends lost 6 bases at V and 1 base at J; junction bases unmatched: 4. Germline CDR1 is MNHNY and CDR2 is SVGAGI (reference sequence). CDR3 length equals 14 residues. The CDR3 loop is CASSPTGGSYEQYF. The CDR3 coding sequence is TGTGCCAGCAGCCCGACAGGGGGGTCCTACGAGCAGTACTTC.

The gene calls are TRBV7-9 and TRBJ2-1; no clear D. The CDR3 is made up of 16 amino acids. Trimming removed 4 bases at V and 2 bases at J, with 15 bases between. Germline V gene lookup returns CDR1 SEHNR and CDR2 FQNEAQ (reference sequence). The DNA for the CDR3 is TGTGCCAGCAGCTCATTCAGTGGGGATACCTACAATGAGCAGTTCTTC. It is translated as CASSSFSGDTYNEQFF.